This T cell receptor beta chain was profiled in a study of tumour-infiltrating T cells in Burkitt lymphoma. Overall study context: Productive clonality predicted overall and progression-free survival.

Profiled with immunoSEQ multiplex PCR; TCRdb holds only in-frame clones, not every one. The table has about 14,000 clones, about 30% seen once; the top ten hold 6.2%. The germline CDR1 and CDR2 sequences are LNHDA and SQIVND (reference sequence). CDR3 length: 14 amino acids. V was clipped by 5 bases and J by 2 bases, with 13 bases between them. Sequenced input: tumor tissue. V is TRBV19 and J is TRBJ2-7, with a tentative D call TRBD2 (6 bases). This TCR came from a human donor with diffuse large B-cell lymphoma. Here the CDR3 DNA reads TGTGCCAGTAGTGCGGGACTTAAGACCTACGAGCAGTACTTC. Protein sequence: CASSAGLKTYEQYF. Full variable domain (missing parts from reference TRBV19 and TRBJ2-7): DGGITQSPKYLFRKEGQNVTLSCEQNLNHDAMYWYRQDPGQGLRLIYYSQIVNDFQKGDIAEGYSVSREKKESFPLTVTSAQKNPTAFYLCASSAGLKTYEQYFGPGTRLTVT.